The 18 T cell receptor beta chains listed next were all sequenced from one sample in a study of CD8 T cells in Susac syndrome. It was with random hexamers that roughly 0.45 to 1 ug RNA was reverse transcribed. TCRdb called the immunoSEQ multiplex PCR reads again in MiXCR, with one record for every CDR3 protein. The data show 80,000 to 95,000 distinct CDR3 sequences, 94% seen once. What was sequenced was CD8+ T cells from PBMCs. The receptors were gathered from a human donor with Susac syndrome.

The CDR3 DNA reads TGTGCCAGCAGTTACTTGTCGGGAGGATTCACAGATACGCAGTATTTT. Its protein is CASSYLSGGFTDTQYF. The J gene is TRBJ2-3, the V gene TRBV6-5; 7 bases line up with TRBD2. Germline CDR1 reads MNHEY; CDR2 reads SVGAGI. The CDR3 runs to 16 residues. V trimming: 1 base; J trimming: 2 bases; junction bases outside the gene matches: 6.

This clonotype was detected once. The chain uses TRBV6-5 and TRBJ2-3; weak D call: TRBD1 (6 bases). Germline CDR1 is MNHEY and CDR2 is SVGAGI. V gave up 7 bases and J gave up 4 bases, with 15 bases separating them. This CDR3 spans 14 amino acids. The CDR3 DNA is TGTGCCAGCACTTCAGGGGCATTTTCAGATACGCAGTATTTT. This sequence encodes CASTSGAFSDTQYF.

The chain has TRBV7-9 and TRBJ2-1; D is possibly TRBD2 (6 bases). Germline lookup yields CDR1 SEHNR and CDR2 FQNEAQ (reference sequence). Trimming took off 5 bases at V and 1 base at J, with 15 bases between the two ends. This CDR3 is built from 16 residues. The CDR3 reads CASSRSGSISYNEQFF. Written as DNA, the CDR3 is TGTGCCAGCAGCCGCTCCGGGAGTATTTCCTACAATGAGCAGTTCTTC.

The rearrangement joins TRBV9 to TRBJ2-2; 7 bases fit TRBD1. Germline V gene data show CDR1 as SGDLS and CDR2 as YYNGEE. V shed 0 bases and J 3 bases; nucleotides not matched to a gene: 2. The CDR3 is 15 residues long. As DNA, the CDR3 is TGTGCCAGCAGCGTAGGACAGGGCCACACCGGGGAGCTGTTTTTT. This codes for CASSVGQGHTGELFF.

The chain recombines TRBV7-9 with TRBJ2-1; possibly TRBD1 or TRBD2 for D (6 bases each). The germline gives CDR1 SEHNR, CDR2 FQNEAQ (reference sequence). With 10 bases removed from V and 10 bases from J, the gap between germline ends came to 20 bases. This CDR3 contains 13 residues. CDR3 residues: CAKTLRGAGEQFF. CDR3 sequence (DNA): TGTGCCAAGACCTTGAGGGGGGCAGGAGAGCAGTTCTTC.

In its sample, this clonotype was seen once. J is TRBJ1-1 and V is TRBV9; TRBD1 is a possible D gene (5 bases). The CDR3 runs to 12 residues. The germline gives CDR1 SGDLS, CDR2 YYNGEE. Deletions cut 4 bases from V and 10 bases from J, with 14 bases between. CDR3 DNA: TGTGCCAGCAGCCACCAGGGAGGGGTAGCTTTCTTT. As protein: CASSHQGGVAFF.

This clonotype appeared once. The V call is TRBV4-3, the J call TRBJ2-4, with D perhaps given as TRBD1 or TRBD2 (7 bases each). Deletions cut 1 base from V and 7 bases from J, with 14 bases between. There are 15 residues in the CDR3. CDR1 LGHNA and CDR2 YSLEER come from the germline V gene. CDR3: CASSQGRQGGNIQYF. In nucleotides, the CDR3 is TGCGCCAGCAGCCAAGGCAGACAGGGAGGGAACATTCAGTACTTC.

The J gene is TRBJ1-4, the V gene TRBV25-1, with D possibly TRBD1 on 5 matching bases. Per germline, CDR1 MGHDK and CDR2 SYGVNS. V dropped 9 bases and J dropped 6 bases, with 14 bases sitting between them. This CDR3 has 13 residues. The CDR3 region has the DNA TGTGCCAGTCAACGGGGCATGGATGAAAAACTGTTTTTT. It codes for CASQRGMDEKLFF.

CDR3 residues: CASRPGLIEAFF. For the CDR3, the DNA is TGTGCCAGCAGGCCGGGACTAATCGAAGCTTTCTTT. The V call is TRBV2, the J call TRBJ1-1, with D maybe TRBD1 (5 bases). CDR3 length: 12 amino acids. Per the germline V gene, CDR1 is SNHLY and CDR2 is FYNNEI. V lost 6 bases, J lost 8 bases, and 13 bases lay in between.

V gene TRBV7-3 combines with J gene TRBJ2-2; 12 bases agree with TRBD2. Germline assignment: CDR1 SGHTA and CDR2 FQGTGA. The CDR3 runs 17 residues. Germline trimming cut 4 bases from V and 6 bases from J; bases unmatched to any gene: 9. CDR3 DNA sequence: TGTGCCAGCAGCTCCTCGACTAGCGGGAGTGTGGCCGGGGAGCTGTTTTTT. Translation: CASSSSTSGSVAGELFF.

This clonotype was detected only once. The V call is TRBV5-4, the J call TRBJ2-7; D perhaps matches TRBD1 (5 bases). The CDR3 has 12 amino acids. V lost 4 bases and J 3 bases, leaving 8 bases between the germline ends. Germline V lookup: CDR1 SGHNT, CDR2 YYREEE (reference sequence). The CDR3 spells CASSHDSYEQYF. CDR3 DNA: TGTGCCAGCAGCCACGACAGCTACGAGCAGTACTTC. The variable domain in full, with the rest retrieved from reference TRBV5-4 and TRBJ2-7, is ETGVTQSPTHLIKTRGQQVTLRCSSQSGHNTVSWYQQALGQGPQFIFQYYREEENGRGNFPPRFSGLQFPNYSSELNVNALELDDSALYLCASSHDSYEQYFGPGTRLTVT.

This clonotype has just a few counts. J is TRBJ1-2 and V is TRBV13, with 7 bases identical to TRBD1. The CDR3 contains 18 residues. V lost 0 bases, J lost 4 bases, and 14 bases stayed unmatched. Germline V lookup: CDR1 PRHDT, CDR2 FYEKMQ (reference sequence). CDR3 sequence (DNA): TGTGCCAGCAGCTTAGGCCCCGGCGGACAGGTTTGGAGCTATGGCTACACCTTC. Its protein is CASSLGPGGQVWSYGYTF.

The rearrangement uses TRBV11-2 and TRBJ2-3; the D is unclear. Between the trimmed V and J ends, which lost 2 bases and 2 bases, there was a span of 11 bases. CDR3 size: 15 residues. The germline V gene encodes CDR1 SGHAT and CDR2 FQNNGV. Here the CDR3 reads CASSLLLSPTDTQYF. CDR3 DNA sequence: TGTGCCAGCAGCTTACTCCTCTCACCCACAGATACGCAGTATTTT.

The V and J genes are TRBV7-8 and TRBJ2-7; 7 bases line up with TRBD1. The V gene's germline CDR1 is SGHVS and CDR2 FQNEAQ. The length of the CDR3 is 14 residues. V lost 6 bases to trimming and J lost 6 bases; unmatched junction nucleotides: 11. CDR3 nucleotides: TGTGCCAGCAGGGGACAGTCGCGGGTGAGCGAGCAGTACTTC. Its protein is CASRGQSRVSEQYF.

The genes are TRBV28 and TRBJ1-1; a weak D match, TRBD1 (5 bases). Trimming removed 9 bases from V and 0 bases from J, with 11 bases in between. The germline CDR1 and CDR2 sequences are MDHEN and SYDVKM. The CDR3 is made up of 13 amino acids. The CDR3 DNA reads TGTGCCAGTAGGGGCCTCATGAACACTGAAGCTTTCTTT. It specifies CASRGLMNTEAFF.

The CDR3 protein is CASSGQVGQPQHF. The CDR3 nucleotides read TGTGCCAGCAGTGGACAGGTTGGGCAGCCCCAGCATTTT. V usage is TRBV2 and J usage is TRBJ1-5; D might be TRBD1 (6 bases). The CDR3 has 13 amino acids. V was trimmed by 4 bases and J by 7 bases, leaving 11 bases between them. CDR1 and CDR2 (germline): SNHLY, FYNNEI. The entire variable domain, with the rest obtained from reference TRBV2 and TRBJ1-5, is as follows: EPEVTQTPSHQVTQMGQEVILRCVPISNHLYFYWYRQILGQKVEFLVSFYNNEISEKSEIFDDQFSVERPDGSNFTLKIRSTKLEDSAMYFCASSGQVGQPQHFGDGTRLSIL.

The chain links TRBV5-6 to TRBJ2-7; 13 bases are a match to TRBD2. The CDR3 covers 16 residues. The germline V gene has CDR1 SGHDT and CDR2 YYEEEE. The V gene end was trimmed by 0 bases and the J gene end by 2 bases; junction bases not matched to a gene: 2. Here the CDR3 reads CASSLGLAGGAYEQYF. CDR3 nucleotides: TGTGCCAGCAGCTTGGGACTAGCGGGAGGTGCCTACGAGCAGTACTTC.

CDR3 DNA sequence: TGCGCCAGCAGCCAAGATACTTGGAGGGACTTCGGCTACGAGCAGTACTTC. Translation: CASSQDTWRDFGYEQYF. This chain links TRBV4-3 with TRBJ2-7, with a weak D call TRBD2 (6 bases). V shed 0 bases and J shed 3 bases, with 18 bases lying between them. This CDR3 comprises 17 residues. Germline V gene lookup returns CDR1 LGHNA and CDR2 YSLEER.